This T cell receptor (beta chain) was documented in a study of cytomegalovirus exposure and HLA in healthy donors. Study-wide points: Within an earlier analysis, most TCR beta V segments proved productive either about 87% or about 30% of the time.

Donors showed nominal health when sampled, although they likely had unrecorded immune exposures. Trimming cost V 4 bases and J 4 bases; bases outside gene matches: 12. Germline CDR1 reads SGHDT; CDR2 reads YYEEEE. The length of the CDR3 is 16 residues. Both 60 Vbeta primers and 13 Jbeta primers went into the PCR. Clones were sequenced by immunoSEQ multiplex PCR, and TCRdb holds only the in-frame ones, with some missing. Recorded for this sample: about 110,000 clones. A word on this clone: The antigen is unknown.

Sample: PBMCs. The chain joins TRBV5-6 to TRBJ1-2; 8 bases are shared with TRBD1. This clonotype was sampled from a young man in good health and CMV-seronegative. CDR3 DNA: TGTGCCAGCAGCCCGACAGGGGAATGGCTTGGCTATGGCTACACCTTC. Its translation: CASSPTGEWLGYGYTF.